The clone carrying this T cell receptor beta chain came up many times. The antigen is undetermined. Trimming took off 5 bases at V and 3 bases at J, with 11 bases between the two ends. The CDR3 extends over 13 amino acids. Germline CDR1 is MNHNS and CDR2 is SASEGT. Recently diagnosed hyperthyroidism of less than 2 months' duration affected patients aged 18 to 65. For the diagnoses, clinical symptoms, serum thyroxine and TRAb, thyroid ultrasound and orbital computed tomography were used. There were TCR beta CDR3 regions amplified from RNA transcripts. TCR CDR3 underwent first-round RT-PCR with the HTBI primer set. TCRdb itself ran the multiplex PCR reads through MiXCR, one entry per CDR3 protein. The repertoire holds about 300,000 distinct CDR3 sequences, about 15% seen once, with roughly 33% in the top ten. The data derive from a study of T cells in Graves' hyperthyroidism and ophthalmopathy. Study-level points and caveats: A model built on 13 V-J features separated ophthalmopathy from stable hyperthyroidism. Ophthalmopathy onset followed model prediction by a median roughly 6.5 months.

The sample was blood. The chain carries TRBV6-1 and TRBJ2-7, with D perhaps matching TRBD1 or TRBD2 (5 bases each). The source of this sequence is a man aged 25-45 years with Graves' hyperthyroidism. The CDR3 DNA reads as TGTGCCAGCAGTTCCAGGGAGTACTACGAGCAGTACTTC. Translation gives CASSSREYYEQYF.